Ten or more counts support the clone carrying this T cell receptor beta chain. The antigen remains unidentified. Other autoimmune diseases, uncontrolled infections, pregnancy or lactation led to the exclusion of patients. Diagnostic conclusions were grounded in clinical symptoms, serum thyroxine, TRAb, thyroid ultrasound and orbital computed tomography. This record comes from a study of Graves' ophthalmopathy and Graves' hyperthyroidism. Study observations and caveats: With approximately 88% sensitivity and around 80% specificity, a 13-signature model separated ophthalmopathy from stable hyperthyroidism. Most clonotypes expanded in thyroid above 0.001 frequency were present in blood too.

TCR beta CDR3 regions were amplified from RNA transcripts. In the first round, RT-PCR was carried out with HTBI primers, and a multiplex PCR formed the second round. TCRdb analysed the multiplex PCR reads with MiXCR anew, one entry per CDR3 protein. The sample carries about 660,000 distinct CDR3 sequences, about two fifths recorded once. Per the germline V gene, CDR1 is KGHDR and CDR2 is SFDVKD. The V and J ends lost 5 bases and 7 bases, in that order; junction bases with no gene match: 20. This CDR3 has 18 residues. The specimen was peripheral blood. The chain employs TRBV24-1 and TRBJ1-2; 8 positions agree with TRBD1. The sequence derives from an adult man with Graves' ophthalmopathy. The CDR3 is CATSGHAATGDGILGYTF. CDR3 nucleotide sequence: TGTGCCACCAGTGGTCACGCGGCGACAGGGGACGGGATCCTTGGCTACACCTTC.